The 13 T cell receptor beta chains below were found in one sample sequenced in a study of T cells expressing NK-cell markers. Following a re-call of the 5' RACE reads, TCRdb has one entry per CDR3 protein and lacks DNA. This sample lists about 120,000 distinct CDR3 sequences; its ten largest clones have around a sixth. The source material was blood T cells: a sorted CD56 or NKG2C T cell subset, CD4+ or CD8+ T cells, or bulk PBMC T cells (not recorded which). Every receptor here comes from a woman between 18 and 70 years old in good health.

J is TRBJ2-1 and V is TRBV27. There are 12 residues in the CDR3. CDR1 is MNHEY and CDR2 is SMNVEV in the germline V gene (reference sequence). CDR3 in amino acids: CAGKSRVREQFF.

The V call is TRBV4-2, the J call TRBJ1-1. The CDR3 is made up of 13 amino acids. Germline CDR1 LGHNA, CDR2 YNFKEQ. Here the CDR3 reads CASSQVAEIEAFF.

This chain connects TRBV20-1 to TRBJ1-5; the TRBD1 assignment by TCRdb is unverifiable without DNA. CDR3 size: 16 residues. Germline CDR1 DFQATT, CDR2 SNEGSKA (reference sequence). This CDR3 is CSARVIRGQAEQPQHF.

The gene calls are TRBV7-9 and TRBJ2-5; TCRdb's D call of TRBD1 is untestable without DNA. The CDR3 loop spans 13 amino acids. The germline V gene encodes CDR1 SEHNR and CDR2 FQNEAQ (reference sequence). The CDR3 loop reads CASNYRGGETQYF.

V is TRBV11-1 and J is TRBJ2-6; TCRdb's D call, TRBD1, is unchecked because there is no DNA. The CDR3 has 19 residues. Germline V CDR1 and CDR2: SGHAT, FQDESV (reference sequence). CDR3 sequence: CASSLSLVEPPSGANVLTF.

The V call is TRBV6-1, the J call TRBJ1-4. CDR1 and CDR2 from the germline V gene are MNHNS and SASEGT. This CDR3 is built from 19 residues. CDR3 region: CASSVGPDWGAATNEKLFF.

The CDR3 sequence: CASSLSPDGEQFF. This chain connects TRBV6-2 or TRBV6-3 to TRBJ2-1; the D call from TCRdb, TRBD2, cannot be confirmed without DNA. The CDR3 runs 13 residues. The V gene's germline CDR1 is MNHEY and CDR2 SVGEGT.

V usage is TRBV25-1 and J usage is TRBJ2-1. Germline V CDR1 and CDR2: MGHDK, SYGVNS. This CDR3 is built from 17 residues. This CDR3 is CASSESHRGSSYNEQFF.

The chain recombines TRBV29-1 with TRBJ1-5; TCRdb gives TRBD1 as the D gene, but with no DNA this cannot be confirmed. CDR3 length: 13 amino acids. Germline V gene sequence: CDR1 SQVTM, CDR2 ANQGSEA. This CDR3 is CSARTGAGQPQHF. Complete variable domain (other parts from reference TRBV29-1 and TRBJ1-5): SAVISQKPSRDICQRGTSLTIQCQVDSQVTMMFWYRQQPGQSLTLIATANQGSEATYESGFVIDKFPISRPNLTFSTLTVSNMSPEDSSIYLCSARTGAGQPQHFGDGTRLSIL.

V is TRBV30 and J is TRBJ2-3; the D call from TCRdb, TRBD2, cannot be confirmed without DNA. The CDR3 is 14 residues long. The germline V gene encodes CDR1 GTSNPN and CDR2 SVGIG (reference sequence). CDR3 protein: CAWTSGGSTDTQYF.

This sequence joins TRBV29-1 and TRBJ1-1; TCRdb proposes TRBD1, but this gene call is untestable without DNA. The germline CDR1 and CDR2 sequences are SQVTM and ANQGSEA. The CDR3 totals 11 residues. The CDR3 region is CSVVWGAEAFF.

The chain has TRBV5-1 and TRBJ2-7; TCRdb selects TRBD1, and the lack of DNA leaves this call unchecked. Germline values: CDR1 SGHRS, CDR2 YFSETQ. The CDR3 runs to 15 residues. The CDR3: CASSLDEDTPREQYF.

The chain combines TRBV28 with TRBJ2-5; no DNA is available, so the TRBD1 call from TCRdb remains unchecked. Germline values: CDR1 MDHEN, CDR2 SYDVKM. The CDR3 sequence is 13 residues long. The CDR3 reads CASTQWGQETQYF.